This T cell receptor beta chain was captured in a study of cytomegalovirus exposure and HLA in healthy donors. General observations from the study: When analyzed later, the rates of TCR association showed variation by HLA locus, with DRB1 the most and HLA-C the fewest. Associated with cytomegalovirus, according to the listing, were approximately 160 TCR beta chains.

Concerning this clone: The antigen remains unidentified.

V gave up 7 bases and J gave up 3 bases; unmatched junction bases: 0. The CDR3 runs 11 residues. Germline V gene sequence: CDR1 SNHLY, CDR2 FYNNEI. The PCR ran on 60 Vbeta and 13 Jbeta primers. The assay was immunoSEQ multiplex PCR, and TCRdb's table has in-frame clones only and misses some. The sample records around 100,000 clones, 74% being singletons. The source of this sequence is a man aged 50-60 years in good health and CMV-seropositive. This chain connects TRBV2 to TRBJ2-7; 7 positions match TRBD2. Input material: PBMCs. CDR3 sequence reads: CASKRDYEQYF. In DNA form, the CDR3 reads TGTGCCAGCAAGCGGGACTACGAGCAGTACTTC.